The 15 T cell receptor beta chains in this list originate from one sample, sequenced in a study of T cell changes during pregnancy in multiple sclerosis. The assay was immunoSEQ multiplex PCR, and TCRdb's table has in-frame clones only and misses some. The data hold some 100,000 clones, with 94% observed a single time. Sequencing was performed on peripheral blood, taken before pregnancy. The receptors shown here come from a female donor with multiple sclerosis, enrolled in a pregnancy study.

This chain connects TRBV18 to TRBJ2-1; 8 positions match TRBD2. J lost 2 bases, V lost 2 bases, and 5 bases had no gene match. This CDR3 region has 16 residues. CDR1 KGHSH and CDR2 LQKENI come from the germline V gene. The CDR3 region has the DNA TGTGCCAGCTCACCATTAGCGGGAAGACCCTACAATGAGCAGTTCTTC. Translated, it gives CASSPLAGRPYNEQFF.

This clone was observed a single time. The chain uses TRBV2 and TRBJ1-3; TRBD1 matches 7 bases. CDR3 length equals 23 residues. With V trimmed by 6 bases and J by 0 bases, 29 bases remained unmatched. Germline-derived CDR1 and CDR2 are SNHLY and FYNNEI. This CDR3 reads CASRRGDRDRDSAERGSGNTIYF. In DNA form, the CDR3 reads TGTGCCAGCAGACGCGGGGATAGGGACCGGGACAGCGCCGAGAGGGGCTCTGGAAACACCATATATTTT.

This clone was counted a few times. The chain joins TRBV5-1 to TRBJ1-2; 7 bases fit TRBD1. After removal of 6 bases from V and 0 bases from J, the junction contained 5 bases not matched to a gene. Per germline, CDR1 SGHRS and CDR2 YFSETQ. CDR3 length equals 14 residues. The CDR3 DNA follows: TGCGCCAGCAACCGAGGGGGCCCTAACTATGGCTACACCTTC. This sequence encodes CASNRGGPNYGYTF.

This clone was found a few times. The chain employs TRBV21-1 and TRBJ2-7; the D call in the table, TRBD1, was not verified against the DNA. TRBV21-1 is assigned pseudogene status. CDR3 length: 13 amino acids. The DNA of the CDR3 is TGTGCCAGCAGCAAGGACAGGGTCCACGAGCAGTACTTC. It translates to CASSKDRVHEQYF.

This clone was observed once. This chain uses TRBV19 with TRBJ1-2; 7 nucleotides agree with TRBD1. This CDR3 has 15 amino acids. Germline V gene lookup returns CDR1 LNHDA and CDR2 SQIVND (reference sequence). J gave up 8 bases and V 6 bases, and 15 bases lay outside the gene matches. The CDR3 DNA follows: TGTGCCAGTAGCCCATATGGCACAGGGGATGGGGGCTACACCTTC. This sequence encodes CASSPYGTGDGGYTF.

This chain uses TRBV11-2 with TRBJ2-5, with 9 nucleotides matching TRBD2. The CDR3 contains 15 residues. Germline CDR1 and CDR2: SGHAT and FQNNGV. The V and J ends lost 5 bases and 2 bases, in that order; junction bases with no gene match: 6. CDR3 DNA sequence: TGTGCCAGCAGCCCAGGGCTAGCGGGGCAAGAGACCCAGTACTTC. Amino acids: CASSPGLAGQETQYF.

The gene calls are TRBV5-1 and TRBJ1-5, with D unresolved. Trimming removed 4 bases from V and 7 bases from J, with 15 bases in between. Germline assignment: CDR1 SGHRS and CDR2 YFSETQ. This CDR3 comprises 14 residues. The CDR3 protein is CASSRRVGGQPQHF. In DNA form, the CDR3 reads TGCGCCAGCAGCCGCCGGGTAGGTGGCCAGCCCCAGCATTTT.

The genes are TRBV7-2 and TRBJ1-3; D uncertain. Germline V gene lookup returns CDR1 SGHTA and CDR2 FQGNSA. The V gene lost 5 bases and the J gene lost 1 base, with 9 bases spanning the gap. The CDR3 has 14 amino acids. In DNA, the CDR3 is TGTGCCAGCAGCCCTTCCGGGTCTGGAAACACCATATATTTT. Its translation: CASSPSGSGNTIYF.

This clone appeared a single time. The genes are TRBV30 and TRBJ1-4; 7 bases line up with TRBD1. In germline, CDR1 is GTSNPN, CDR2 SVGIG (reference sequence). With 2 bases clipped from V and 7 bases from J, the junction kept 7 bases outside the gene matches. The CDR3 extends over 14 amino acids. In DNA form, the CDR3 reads TGTGCCTGGAGTAAGGGGGCAGGAAGTGAAAAACTGTTTTTT. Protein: CAWSKGAGSEKLFF.

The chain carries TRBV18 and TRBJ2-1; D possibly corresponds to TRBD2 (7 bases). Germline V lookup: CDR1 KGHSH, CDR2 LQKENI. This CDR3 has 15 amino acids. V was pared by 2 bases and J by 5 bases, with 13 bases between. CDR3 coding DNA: TGTGCCAGCTCACCAACAGGGAGGGTGGACAATGAGCAGTTCTTC. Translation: CASSPTGRVDNEQFF.

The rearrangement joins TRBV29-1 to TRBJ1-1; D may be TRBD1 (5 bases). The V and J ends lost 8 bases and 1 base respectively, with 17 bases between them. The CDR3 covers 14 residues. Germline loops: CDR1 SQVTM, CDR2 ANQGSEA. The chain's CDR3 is CSIHRGGENTEAFF. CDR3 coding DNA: TGCAGCATCCACCGAGGAGGGGAGAACACTGAAGCTTTCTTT.

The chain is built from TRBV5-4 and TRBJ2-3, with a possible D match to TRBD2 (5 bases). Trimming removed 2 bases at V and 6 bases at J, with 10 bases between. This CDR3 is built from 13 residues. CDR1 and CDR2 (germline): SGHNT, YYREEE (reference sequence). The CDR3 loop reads CASSFRLADTQYF. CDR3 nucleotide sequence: TGTGCCAGCAGCTTTCGGTTAGCGGATACGCAGTATTTT.

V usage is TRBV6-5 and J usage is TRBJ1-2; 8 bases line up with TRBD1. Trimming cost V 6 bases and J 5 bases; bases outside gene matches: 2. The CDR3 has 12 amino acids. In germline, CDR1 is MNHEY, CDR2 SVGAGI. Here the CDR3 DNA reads TGTGCCAGCAGACGACAGGGGTATGGCTACACCTTC. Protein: CASRRQGYGYTF.

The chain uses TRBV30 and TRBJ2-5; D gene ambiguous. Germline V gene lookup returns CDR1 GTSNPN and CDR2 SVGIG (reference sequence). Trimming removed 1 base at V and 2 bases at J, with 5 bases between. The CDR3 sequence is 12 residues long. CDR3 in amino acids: CAWSGRQETQYF. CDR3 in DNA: TGTGCCTGGAGTGGCAGACAAGAGACCCAGTACTTC.

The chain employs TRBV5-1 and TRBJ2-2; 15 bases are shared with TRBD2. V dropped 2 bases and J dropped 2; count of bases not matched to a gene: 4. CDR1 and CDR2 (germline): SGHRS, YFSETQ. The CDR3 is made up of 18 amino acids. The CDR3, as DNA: TGCGCCAGCAGCTTACCGGGACTAGCGGGAGGTAACACCGGGGAGCTGTTTTTT. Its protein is CASSLPGLAGGNTGELFF.